A single T cell receptor (beta chain) is shown here with its context. Its target is not known. Libraries were prepared by immunoSEQ multiplex PCR; TCRdb keeps only in-frame clonotypes and omits some of them. The sample contains around 60,000 clones, roughly 90% of which appear only once. This entry comes from a study of a mutant IDH1 vaccine in newly diagnosed glioma. Study-level background: The first vaccination came 4-6 weeks after radiotherapy alone, or with temozolomide cycles.

The time point here: week 11, during vaccination. Alongside topical imiquimod, each dose of vaccine comprised 300 ug of mutant IDH1 20-mer peptide. The CDR3 runs to 16 residues. Germline V gives CDR1 MGHRA, CDR2 YSYEKL. Trimming stripped 2 bases from V and 6 bases from J, with 16 bases between. Sequenced material: PBMCs, taken from a glioma patient whose treatment included an IDH1 peptide vaccine. This chain links TRBV4-1 with TRBJ1-4, with D possibly being TRBD1 (5 bases). The TCR comes from a man in his forties with glioma. The CDR3 DNA follows: TGCGCCAGCAGCCAAAGATATGGCATCAGGGATGAAAAACTGTTTTTT. Translation: CASSQRYGIRDEKLFF.